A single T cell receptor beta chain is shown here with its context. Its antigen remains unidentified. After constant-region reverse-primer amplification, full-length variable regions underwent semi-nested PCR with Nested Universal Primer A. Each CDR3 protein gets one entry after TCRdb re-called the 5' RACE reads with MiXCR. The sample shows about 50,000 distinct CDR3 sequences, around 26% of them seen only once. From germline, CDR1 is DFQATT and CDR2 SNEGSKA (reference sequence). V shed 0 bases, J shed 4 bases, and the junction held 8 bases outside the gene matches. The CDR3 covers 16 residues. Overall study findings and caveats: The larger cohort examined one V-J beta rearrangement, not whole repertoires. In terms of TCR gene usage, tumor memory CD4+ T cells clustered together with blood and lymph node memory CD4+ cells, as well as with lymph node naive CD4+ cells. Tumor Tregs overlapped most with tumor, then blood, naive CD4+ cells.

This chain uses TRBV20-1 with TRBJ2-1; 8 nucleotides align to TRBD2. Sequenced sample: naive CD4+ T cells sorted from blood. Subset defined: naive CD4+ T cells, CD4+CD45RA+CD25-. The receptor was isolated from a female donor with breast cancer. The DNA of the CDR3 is TGCAGTGCTAGAGATGGTAGCGGGGTTAGATACAATGAGCAGTTCTTC. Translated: CSARDGSGVRYNEQFF.